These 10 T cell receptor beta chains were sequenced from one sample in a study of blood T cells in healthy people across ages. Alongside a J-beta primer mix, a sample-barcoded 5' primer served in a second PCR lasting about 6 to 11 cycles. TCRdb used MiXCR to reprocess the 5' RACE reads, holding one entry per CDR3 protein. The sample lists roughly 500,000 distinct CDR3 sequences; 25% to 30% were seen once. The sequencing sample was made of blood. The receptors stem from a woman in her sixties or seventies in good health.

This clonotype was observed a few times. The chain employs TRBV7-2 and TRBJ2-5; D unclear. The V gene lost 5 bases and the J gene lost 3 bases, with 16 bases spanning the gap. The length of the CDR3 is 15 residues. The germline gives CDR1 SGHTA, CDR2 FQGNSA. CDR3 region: CASSPARSNEETQYF. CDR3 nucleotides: TGTGCCAGCAGCCCGGCTAGATCAAACGAAGAGACCCAGTACTTC.

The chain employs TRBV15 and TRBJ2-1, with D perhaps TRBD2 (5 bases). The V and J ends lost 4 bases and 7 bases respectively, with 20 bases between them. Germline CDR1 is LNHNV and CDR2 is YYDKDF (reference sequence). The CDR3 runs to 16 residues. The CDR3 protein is CATSNALDSGRNEQFF. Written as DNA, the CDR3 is TGTGCCACCAGCAACGCCCTGGACTCGGGAAGAAATGAGCAGTTCTTC.

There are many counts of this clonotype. CDR3 nucleotide sequence: TGTGCCAGCAGCCATGGACTAGCGGGGGGGCGGGAGCAGTACTTC. Translating it yields CASSHGLAGGREQYF. The rearrangement joins TRBV7-2 to TRBJ2-7; 15 bases line up with TRBD2. The ends lost 5 bases at V and 7 bases at J; junction bases unmatched: 6. Germline loops: CDR1 SGHTA, CDR2 FQGNSA. The CDR3 runs to 15 residues.

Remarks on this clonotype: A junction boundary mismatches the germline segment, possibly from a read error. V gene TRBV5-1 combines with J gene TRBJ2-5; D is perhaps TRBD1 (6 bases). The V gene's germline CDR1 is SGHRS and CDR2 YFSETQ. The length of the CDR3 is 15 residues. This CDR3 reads CASSLQGIETYEQHF. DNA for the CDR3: TGCGCCAGTAGCCTCCAGGGGATAGAAACCTACGAGCAGCACTTC.

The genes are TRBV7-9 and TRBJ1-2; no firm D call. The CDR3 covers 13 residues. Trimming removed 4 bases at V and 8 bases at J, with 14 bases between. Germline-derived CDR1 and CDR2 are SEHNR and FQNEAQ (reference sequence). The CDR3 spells CASSSDEGAGYTF. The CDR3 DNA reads TGTGCCAGCAGCTCAGACGAGGGCGCGGGCTACACCTTC. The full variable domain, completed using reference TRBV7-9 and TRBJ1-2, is DTGVSQNPRHKITKRGQNVTFRCDPISEHNRLYWYRQTLGQGPEFLTYFQNEAQLEKSRLLSDRFSAERPKGSFSTLEIQRTEQGDSAMYLCASSSDEGAGYTFGSGTRLTVV.

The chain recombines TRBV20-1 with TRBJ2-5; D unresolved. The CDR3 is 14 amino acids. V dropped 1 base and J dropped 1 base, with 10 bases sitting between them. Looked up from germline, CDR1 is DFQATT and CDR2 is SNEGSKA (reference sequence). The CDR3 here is CSARVRWSQETQYF. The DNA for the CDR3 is TGCAGTGCTAGAGTGAGGTGGAGCCAAGAGACCCAGTACTTC.

The DNA of the CDR3 is TGCGCCAGCAGCCACCATGGACAGGGGGACTCTGGAAACACCATATATTTT. This gives the protein CASSHHGQGDSGNTIYF. The rearrangement joins TRBV4-3 to TRBJ1-3; 10 nucleotides match TRBD1. From germline, CDR1 is LGHNA and CDR2 YSLEER. The CDR3 consists of 17 residues. V trimming: 3 bases; J trimming: 0 bases; junction bases outside the gene matches: 5.

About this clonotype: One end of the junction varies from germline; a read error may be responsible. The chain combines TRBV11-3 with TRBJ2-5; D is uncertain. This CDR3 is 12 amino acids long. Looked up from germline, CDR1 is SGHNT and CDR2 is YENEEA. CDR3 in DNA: TGTGCCAGCAGCTTTTCAGGTACCGACCCCTTCTTC. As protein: CASSFSGTDPFF.

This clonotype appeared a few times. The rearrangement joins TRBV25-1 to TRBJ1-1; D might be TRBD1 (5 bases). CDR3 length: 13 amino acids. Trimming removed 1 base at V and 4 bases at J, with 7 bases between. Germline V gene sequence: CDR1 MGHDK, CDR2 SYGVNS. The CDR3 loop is CASSEWGVTEAFF. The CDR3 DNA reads TGTGCCAGCAGTGAATGGGGGGTCACTGAAGCTTTCTTT.

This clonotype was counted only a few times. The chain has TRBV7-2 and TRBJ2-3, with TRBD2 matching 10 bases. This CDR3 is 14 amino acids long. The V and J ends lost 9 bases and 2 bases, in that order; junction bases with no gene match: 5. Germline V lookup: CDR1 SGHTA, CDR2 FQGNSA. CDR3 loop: CASASGGTTDTQYF. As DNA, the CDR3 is TGTGCCAGTGCTAGCGGGGGAACCACAGATACGCAGTATTTT.